The present entry profiles one T cell receptor (beta chain) with its context. Its antigen is undetermined. The CDR3 length is 14 residues. V lost 5 bases and J 6 bases, leaving 13 bases between the germline ends. Germline V gives CDR1 SGHTA, CDR2 FQGNSA. Generated by immunoSEQ multiplex PCR, the TCRdb table keeps only in-frame clones and is missing some. Of approximately 93,000 clones listed, around 90% were seen once; the top ten hold roughly 5.2%. The sample belongs to a study of T cell responses to AZD1222 COVID-19 vaccine. General observations from the study: Spike-specific TCR depth and breadth grew after two AZD1222 doses. In the spike-specific TCR repertoire, nearly half reportedly target unmutated variant regions. CD4 TCRs associated with vaccination spanned spike, dominating at 160-218 and 743-854.

The sequence was collected from an adult who received the AZD1222 COVID-19 vaccine. The V and J genes are TRBV7-2 and TRBJ2-2; tentative D call: TRBD1 (6 bases). The sequences come from peripheral blood, collected 28 days after the second AZD1222 dose. CDR3 sequence: CASSVTQGPGELFF. The CDR3 DNA sequence: TGTGCCAGCAGCGTCACTCAGGGGCCCGGGGAGCTGTTTTTT. The complete variable domain, with remaining parts taken from reference TRBV7-2 and TRBJ2-2, reads GAGVSQSPSNKVTEKGKDVELRCDPISGHTALYWYRQSLGQGLEFLIYFQGNSAPDKSGLPSDRFSAERTGGSVSTLTIQRTQQEDSAVYLCASSVTQGPGELFFGEGSRLTVL.